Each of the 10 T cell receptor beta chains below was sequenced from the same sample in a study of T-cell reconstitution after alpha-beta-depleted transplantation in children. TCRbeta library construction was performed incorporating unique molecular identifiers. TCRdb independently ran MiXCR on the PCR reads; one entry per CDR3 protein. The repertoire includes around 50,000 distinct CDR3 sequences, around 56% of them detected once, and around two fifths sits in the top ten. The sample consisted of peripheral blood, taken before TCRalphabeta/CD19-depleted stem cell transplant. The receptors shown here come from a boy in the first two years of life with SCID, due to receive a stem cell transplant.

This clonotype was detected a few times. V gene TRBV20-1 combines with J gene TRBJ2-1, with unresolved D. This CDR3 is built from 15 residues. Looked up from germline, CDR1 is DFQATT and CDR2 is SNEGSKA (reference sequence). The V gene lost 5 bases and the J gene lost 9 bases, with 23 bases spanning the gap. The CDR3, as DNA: TGCAGTGCTCAAGAGGCAGGAAAGAGGTGGGGTGAGCAGTTCTTC. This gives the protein CSAQEAGKRWGEQFF.

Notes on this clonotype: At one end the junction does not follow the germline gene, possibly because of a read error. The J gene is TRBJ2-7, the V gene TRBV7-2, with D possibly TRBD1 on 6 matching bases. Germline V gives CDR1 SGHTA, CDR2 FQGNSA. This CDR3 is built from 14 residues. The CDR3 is CASSLAQGTYEQHF. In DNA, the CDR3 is TGTGCCAGCAGCTTAGCGCAGGGGACCTACGAGCAGCACTTC.

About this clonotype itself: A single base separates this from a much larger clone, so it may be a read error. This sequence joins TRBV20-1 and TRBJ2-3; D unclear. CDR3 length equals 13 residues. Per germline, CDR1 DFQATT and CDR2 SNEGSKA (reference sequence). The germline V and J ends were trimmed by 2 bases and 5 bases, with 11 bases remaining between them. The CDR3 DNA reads TGCAGTGCTAGACCCCTCCGCATAGATACGCAGTATTTT. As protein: CSARPLRIDTQYF.

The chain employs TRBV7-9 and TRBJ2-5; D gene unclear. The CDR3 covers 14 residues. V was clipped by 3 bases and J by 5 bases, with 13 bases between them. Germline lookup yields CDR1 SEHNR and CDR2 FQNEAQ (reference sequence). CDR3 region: CASSFLPKEETQYF. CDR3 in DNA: TGTGCCAGCAGCTTTCTGCCCAAGGAGGAGACCCAGTACTTC.

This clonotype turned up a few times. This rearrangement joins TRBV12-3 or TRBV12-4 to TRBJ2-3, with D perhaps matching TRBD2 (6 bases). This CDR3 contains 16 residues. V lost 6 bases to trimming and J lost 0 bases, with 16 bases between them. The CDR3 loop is CASSSPGRESTDTQYF. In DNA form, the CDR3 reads TGTGCCAGCAGCTCTCCCGGGAGAGAGAGCACAGATACGCAGTATTTT.

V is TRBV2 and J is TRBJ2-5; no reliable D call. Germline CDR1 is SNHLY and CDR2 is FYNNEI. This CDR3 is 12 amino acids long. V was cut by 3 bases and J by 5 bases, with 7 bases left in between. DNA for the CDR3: TGTGCCAGCAGTGAGGGTCGGGAGACCCAGTACTTC. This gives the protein CASSEGRETQYF.

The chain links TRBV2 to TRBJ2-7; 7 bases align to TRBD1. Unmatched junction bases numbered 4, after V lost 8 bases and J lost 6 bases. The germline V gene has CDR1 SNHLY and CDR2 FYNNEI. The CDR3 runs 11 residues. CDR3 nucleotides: TGTGCCAGCCAAGCAGGGGGCGAGCAGTACTTC. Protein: CASQAGGEQYF.

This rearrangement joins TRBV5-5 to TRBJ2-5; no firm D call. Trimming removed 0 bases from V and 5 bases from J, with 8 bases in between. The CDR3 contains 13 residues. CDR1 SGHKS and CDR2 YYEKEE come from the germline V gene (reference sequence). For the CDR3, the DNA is TGTGCCAGCAGCTTGGCGCCCTTCGAGACCCAGTACTTC. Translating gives CASSLAPFETQYF.

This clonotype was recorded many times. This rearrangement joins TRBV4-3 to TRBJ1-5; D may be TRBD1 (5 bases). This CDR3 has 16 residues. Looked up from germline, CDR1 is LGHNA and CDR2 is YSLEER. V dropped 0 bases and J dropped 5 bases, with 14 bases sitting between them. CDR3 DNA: TGCGCCAGCAGCCAAGACGGAGGGCTGGGGGATCAGCCCCAGCATTTT. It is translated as CASSQDGGLGDQPQHF.

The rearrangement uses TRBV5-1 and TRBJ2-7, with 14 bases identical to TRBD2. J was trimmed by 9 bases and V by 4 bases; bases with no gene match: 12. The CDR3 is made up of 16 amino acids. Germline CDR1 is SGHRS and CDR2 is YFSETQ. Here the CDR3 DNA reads TGCGCCAGCAGCATAGGACTAGCGGGGGGCCTCTTTGTGCAGTACTTC. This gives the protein CASSIGLAGGLFVQYF.